This TCR beta chain was profiled in a study of shared clonotypes between healthy human individuals. This table comes from immunoSEQ multiplex PCR, and its TCRdb copy is limited to in-frame clones, with some not included. The top ten clones hold 0.85% to 1.3% of a sample with around 2,000,000 clones, about 95% of them seen once. The CDR3 sequence is 12 residues long. Looked up from germline, CDR1 is GTSNPN and CDR2 is SVGIG (reference sequence). Trimming left V 2 bases short and J 6 bases short, with 10 bases between. The naive CD8 subset, CD45RO-negative cells positively selected for CCR7, excluded terminally differentiated effector memory CD45RA+ cells.

The sequencing input was naive CD8+ T cells sorted from blood. This TCR was sampled from a man aged 18 to 35 in good health. The chain links TRBV30 to TRBJ1-1, with no clear D. This chain's CDR3 is CAWSNGGAEAFF. In DNA, the CDR3 is TGTGCCTGGAGTAATGGAGGAGCTGAAGCTTTCTTT.